This T cell receptor (beta chain) was recorded in a study of T cell responses to AZD1222 COVID-19 vaccine. Points from the study as a whole: The study found Spike-specific TCR breadth and depth rose after two AZD1222 doses.

Note on this clone: Its matching antigen is unknown.

The CDR3 is 14 amino acids. In germline, CDR1 is LNHDA, CDR2 SQIVND (reference sequence). The ends lost 5 bases at V and 4 bases at J; junction bases unmatched: 6. Using immunoSEQ multiplex PCR, the repertoire was profiled, and TCRdb retains in-frame clones only, with some absent. This table has about 73,000 clones, 89% appearing once. The TCR comes from an adult who received the AZD1222 COVID-19 vaccine. This chain links TRBV19 with TRBJ1-2; 8 bases map to TRBD1. Material: peripheral blood, obtained 28 days after the second AZD1222 dose. The CDR3 protein is CASSPTGQAYGYTF. The CDR3 DNA is TGTGCCAGTAGTCCCACGGGACAGGCCTATGGCTACACCTTC.